These 24 T cell receptor beta chains were sequenced from one sample in a study of sequential checkpoint blockade in melanoma (dated by TCRdb to between 2017 and 2020). Library preparation was by the immunoSEQ multiplex PCR assay. Imported from immuneACCESS, the table was reduced by TCRdb to in-frame sequences with V and J called. These copies leave out some clones; in studies compared against another copy, an unresolved V gene accounts for under half, and the cause of the remainder is not known. Recorded for this sample are approximately 3,300 clones; around 50% of them occurred a single time. Roughly 20% of the sample belongs to the ten largest clones. The sample's treatment or condition label is to be understood as: randomized to nivolumab then ipilimumab (arm A) or the reverse (arm B). Sequences were derived from CD8+ T cells sorted from blood (inferred from file names), sampled from a patient given nivolumab and ipilimumab in sequence. The receptors stem from a human donor with melanoma.

The table lists this clone with a count of one. J is TRBJ1-1 and V is TRBV29-1, with D unclear. Germline V gives CDR1 SQVTM, CDR2 ANQGSEA. The CDR3 spans 11 residues. The germline V and J ends were trimmed by 4 bases and 5 bases, with 8 bases remaining between them. CDR3 DNA: TGCAGCGTTGTTGTCCAGACTGAAGCTTTCTTT. Translating gives CSVVVQTEAFF.

The chain joins TRBV19 to TRBJ2-1; 14 bases agree with TRBD2. J lost 7 bases, V lost 7 bases, and 6 bases had no gene match. CDR1 is LNHDA, CDR2 SQIVND, per germline (reference sequence). There are 15 residues in the CDR3. CDR3: CASMAGLAGANEQFF. The CDR3 bases are TGTGCCAGTATGGCGGGACTAGCGGGGGCGAATGAGCAGTTCTTC.

A few counts support this clone. V gene TRBV4-3 combines with J gene TRBJ1-2; the match to TRBD1 covers 11 bases. The germline CDR1 and CDR2 sequences are LGHNA and YSLEER. J gave up 6 bases and V 1 base, and 4 bases lay outside the gene matches. The CDR3 is 15 residues long. In DNA, the CDR3 is TGCGCCAGCAGCCAAGCGGGGGACAGGGGGAATGGCTACACCTTC. Protein: CASSQAGDRGNGYTF.

Judged by abundance, this clone is hyperexpanded. The rearrangement joins TRBV19 to TRBJ1-4; 7 positions match TRBD1. This CDR3 region has 16 residues. Unmatched junction bases numbered 6, after V lost 0 bases and J lost 5 bases. Germline loops: CDR1 LNHDA, CDR2 SQIVND (reference sequence). This CDR3 is CASSIEATGLNEKLFF. The CDR3 region has the DNA TGTGCCAGTAGTATAGAAGCGACAGGGTTGAATGAAAAACTGTTTTTT.

This clone is judged large (0.1 to 1%). The rearrangement links TRBV16 to TRBJ2-2, with TRBD1 matching 7 bases. V was clipped by 1 base and J by 9 bases; unmatched bases: 8. CDR1 is KGHSY and CDR2 is FQNENV in the germline V gene. The CDR3 has 15 residues. The CDR3 region has the DNA TGTGCCAGCAGCCAATGGGATACAGGGGTCCGGGAGCTGTTTTTT. Residues: CASSQWDTGVRELFF.

The chain is built from TRBV4-2 and TRBJ2-7, with TRBD2 identical over 8 bases. The germline gives CDR1 LGHNA, CDR2 YNFKEQ. CDR3 length equals 16 residues. J was trimmed by 7 bases and V by 5 bases; bases with no gene match: 16. The CDR3 region is CASSKETSPGGPEQYF. The CDR3 coding sequence is TGTGCCAGCAGCAAGGAGACCTCTCCGGGAGGGCCGGAGCAGTACTTC.

This clone was seen a handful of times. The V and J genes are TRBV21-1 and TRBJ1-2; the table gives TRBD1 as D, unverified against the DNA. TRBV21-1 is labeled a pseudogene. CDR3 length: 17 amino acids. The CDR3 loop reads CASSRFPRDSLGDGYTF. The CDR3 bases are TGTGCCAGCAGCAGATTCCCGAGAGACAGCCTTGGCGATGGCTACACCTTC.

This clone has only one observation. CDR3 residues: CSVATSGLYEQYF. The DNA of the CDR3 is TGCAGCGTTGCCACTAGCGGTCTCTACGAGCAGTACTTC. The chain combines TRBV29-1 with TRBJ2-7; 8 bases agree with TRBD2. Germline CDR1 and CDR2: SQVTM and ANQGSEA. The junction had 5 bases not matched to a gene; V was cut back by 4 bases and J by 3 bases. There are 13 residues in the CDR3.

V is TRBV7-3 and J is TRBJ2-2; D remains ambiguous. The V and J ends lost 5 bases and 3 bases respectively, with 4 bases between them. Germline loops: CDR1 SGHTA, CDR2 FQGTGA. There are 12 residues in the CDR3. This chain's CDR3 is CASSEHTGELFF. In DNA form, the CDR3 reads TGTGCCAGCAGCGAGCACACCGGGGAGCTGTTTTTT.

The chain uses TRBV12-5 and TRBJ2-3; 9 bases line up with TRBD2. Per germline, CDR1 LGHNT and CDR2 FRNRAP. This CDR3 is 16 amino acids long. Trimming removed 7 bases from V and 2 bases from J; junction bases left unmatched: 10. CDR3 protein: CASDDSGSRDTDTQYF. The CDR3 coding sequence is TGTGCTAGTGACGATAGCGGGAGTCGGGACACAGATACGCAGTATTTT.

By sample share, this clone is medium-sized. This chain uses TRBV5-8 with TRBJ1-2; D may be TRBD1 (5 bases). The CDR3 runs 12 residues. Germline lookup yields CDR1 SGHTS and CDR2 YDEGEE. V gave up 2 bases and J gave up 5 bases, with 7 bases separating them. The CDR3 DNA reads TGTGCCAGCAGCTTTGGGACTTATGGCTACACCTTC. It yields the protein CASSFGTYGYTF.

The chain recombines TRBV2 with TRBJ2-1, with 7 bases aligning to TRBD2. From germline, CDR1 is SNHLY and CDR2 FYNNEI. The CDR3 length is 13 residues. Unmatched junction bases numbered 3, after V lost 1 base and J lost 9 bases. The CDR3 region is CASSEVLAGEQFF. The DNA of the CDR3 is TGTGCCAGCAGTGAAGTTTTAGCGGGTGAGCAGTTCTTC.

The chain is built from TRBV29-1 and TRBJ2-7, with TRBD1 identical over 9 bases. This CDR3 contains 14 residues. J gave up 6 bases and V 5 bases, and 11 bases lay outside the gene matches. The germline CDR1 and CDR2 sequences are SQVTM and ANQGSEA. CDR3 sequence (DNA): TGCAGCGTTCCTAGTCGGGACAGGGACCGCGAGCAGTACTTC. This translates into CSVPSRDRDREQYF.

As concerns this clone: Other DNA sequences of this sample code for an identical CDR3. V is TRBV4-3 and J is TRBJ2-1; no reliable D call. The CDR3 contains 15 residues. The germline CDR1 and CDR2 sequences are LGHNA and YSLEER. V was trimmed by 1 base and J by 5 bases, leaving 12 bases between them. Here the CDR3 DNA reads TGCGCCAGCAGCCAAGGACTGGCGGATGACAATGAGCAGTTCTTC. This encodes CASSQGLADDNEQFF.

This clone appeared a few times. One end of the junction is discordant with germline, which a read error may explain. V gene TRBV27 combines with J gene TRBJ2-7; TRBD1 aligns across 7 bases. CDR1 and CDR2 (germline): MNHEY, SMNVEV (reference sequence). CDR3 length: 17 amino acids. The DNA of the CDR3 is TGTGCTAGCACCGAGACAGGGATTGGTAGGGGTTTCTACGAGCAGTACTTC. It translates to CASTETGIGRGFYEQYF.

This clone was observed a handful of times. The same CDR3 also results from other DNA sequences found in this sample. This chain connects TRBV4-1 to TRBJ2-5; TRBD2 aligns across 9 bases. The end of the DNA fits TRBJ2-7 better, so the J call may be wrong. The CDR3 extends over 15 amino acids. From germline, CDR1 is MGHRA and CDR2 YSYEKL. CDR3: CASSQASGVSYEQYF. In DNA form, the CDR3 reads TGCGCCAGCAGCCAAGCTAGCGGGGTTTCCTACGAGCAGTACTTC.

The V gene is TRBV5-1, the J gene TRBJ2-5, with D unresolved. This CDR3 comprises 14 residues. Trimming took off 0 bases at V and 1 base at J, with 7 bases between the two ends. Looked up from germline, CDR1 is SGHRS and CDR2 is YFSETQ. The CDR3: CASSLAYSQETQYF. The CDR3 nucleotides are TGCGCCAGCAGCTTGGCGTACAGCCAAGAGACCCAGTACTTC.

This chain uses TRBV9 with TRBJ2-1; the match to TRBD2 covers 10 bases. Germline V gene data show CDR1 as SGDLS and CDR2 as YYNGEE. The CDR3 runs 15 residues. V trimming: 4 bases; J trimming: 10 bases; junction bases outside the gene matches: 11. The CDR3 reads CASSPRAGGPIEQFF. The DNA for the CDR3 is TGTGCCAGCAGCCCTCGAGCGGGAGGGCCCATCGAGCAGTTCTTC.

CDR3 residues: CASSYRDRNNEKLFF. DNA for the CDR3: TGTGCCAGCAGTTACCGGGACAGGAATAATGAAAAACTGTTTTTT. The gene calls are TRBV7-9 and TRBJ1-4, with 8 positions matching TRBD1. The trim removed 6 bases at V and 4 bases at J, leaving 7 bases unmatched. Germline V gene data show CDR1 as SEHNR and CDR2 as FQNEAQ (reference sequence). The CDR3 has 15 amino acids.

The chain couples TRBV19 to TRBJ1-5, with TRBD1 identical over 7 bases. Per the germline V gene, CDR1 is LNHDA and CDR2 is SQIVND (reference sequence). This CDR3 spans 14 amino acids. Germline trimming cut 5 bases from V and 4 bases from J; bases unmatched to any gene: 5. CDR3 coding DNA: TGTGCCAGTAGTCCCAGGGGGGCGAATCAGCCCCAGCATTTT. As protein: CASSPRGANQPQHF.

The chain joins TRBV5-8 to TRBJ2-2; 7 nucleotides match TRBD2. Unmatched junction bases numbered 7, after V lost 4 bases and J lost 1 base. The length of the CDR3 is 16 residues. Germline values: CDR1 SGHTS, CDR2 YDEGEE. Here the CDR3 DNA reads TGTGCCAGCAGCCCTGGGGAGGGAGTGAACACCGGGGAGCTGTTTTTT. Its protein product is CASSPGEGVNTGELFF.

V and J are TRBV6-6 and TRBJ2-4; possible D gene TRBD1, 7 bases. V was pared by 1 base and J by 9 bases, with 16 bases between. Germline values: CDR1 MNHNY, CDR2 SVGAGI (reference sequence). The CDR3 covers 15 residues. This CDR3 is CASSYLGQEGGIQYF. The DNA for the CDR3 is TGTGCCAGCAGTTACTTAGGACAGGAGGGTGGCATTCAGTACTTC.

Only a few counts were recorded for this clone. The chain joins TRBV29-1 to TRBJ2-5; 16 bases align to TRBD2. The CDR3 consists of 18 residues. V was pared by 2 bases and J by 4 bases, with 10 bases of the junction left unmatched. Germline V lookup: CDR1 SQVTM, CDR2 ANQGSEA. The CDR3 region is CSVELGTSGRAFRETQYF. Written as DNA, the CDR3 is TGCAGCGTTGAACTGGGGACTAGCGGGAGGGCCTTTCGAGAGACCCAGTACTTC.

The rearrangement uses TRBV7-2 and TRBJ2-7; D is possibly TRBD2 (5 bases). V gave up 4 bases and J gave up 3 bases, with 16 bases separating them. CDR3 length equals 15 residues. Germline assignment: CDR1 SGHTA and CDR2 FQGNSA. CDR3 DNA: TGTGCCAGCAGCTCCCCCGTAGGCGGGCACTACGAGCAGTACTTC. Translating it yields CASSSPVGGHYEQYF.